These T cell receptor beta chains were read from a single sample in a study of T-cell memory formation after mild COVID-19. TCRdb itself ran the 5' RACE reads through MiXCR, one entry per CDR3 protein. The sample carries around 310,000 distinct CDR3 sequences, more than 20% recorded once. The sample was PBMCs or a T cell subset sorted from them (not recorded which). The receptor set was obtained from a man aged 18 to 29 who had mild COVID-19 (a few samples of this study predate the infection). Cell type and time point are not known. Both conserved end residues are part of each CDR3. D genes are given only for firm matches. Size values are once, few and many counts, or a class for expanded clones, and some rows have none.

D,V,J,size,CDR3,DNA
TRBD2,TRBV5-1,TRBJ2-2,few,CASSREGSRDRGELFF,TGCGCCAGCAGCCGGGAGGGGAGTCGCGATCGCGGGGAGCTGTTTTTT
-,TRBV5-1,TRBJ1-1,few,CASSLGVPGPEAFF,TGCGCCAGCAGCTTGGGGGTCCCAGGGCCTGAAGCTTTCTTT
-,TRBV7-9,TRBJ1-2,few,CASSFGPGTYGYTF,TGTGCCAGCAGCTTTGGTCCAGGGACCTATGGCTACACCTTC
-,TRBV19,TRBJ1-5,few,CASSIMGRVSQPQHF,TGTGCCAGTAGTATAATGGGGAGGGTCAGCCAGCCCCAGCATTTT
TRBD2,TRBV7-2,TRBJ2-3,few,CASSLRGGASTDTQYF,TGTGCCAGCAGCTTACGGGGGGGCGCTAGCACAGATACGCAGTATTTT
TRBD1,TRBV6-5,TRBJ1-6,many,CASSSQGSHLHF,TGTGCCAGCAGTTCACAGGGGAGTCACCTCCACTTT
TRBD1,TRBV6-5,TRBJ1-6,few,CASQPRQGARNSPLHF,TGTGCCAGCCAACCGAGACAGGGGGCGAGGAATTCACCCCTCCACTTT
-,TRBV20-1,TRBJ1-1,-,CSALNRGGAGEAFF,TGCAGTGCTCTAAACCGCGGGGGGGCAGGTGAAGCTTTCTTT
-,TRBV29-1,TRBJ1-1,-,CSVTSQDTEAFF,TGCAGCGTCACCAGTCAGGACACTGAAGCTTTCTTT
-,TRBV14,TRBJ1-1,few,CASSHTHNTEAFF,TGTGCCAGCAGCCATACGCATAACACTGAAGCTTTCTTT
-,TRBV29-1,TRBJ2-5,-,CSLRTGSSLETQYF,TGCAGCTTAAGGACTGGATCCTCTTTAGAGACCCAGTACTTC
TRBD2,TRBV3-1,TRBJ2-5,few,CASTGGTETQYF,TGTGCCAGCACGGGAGGGACGGAGACCCAGTACTTC
TRBD1,TRBV5-4,TRBJ1-1,-,CASSPTGGSGTEAFF,TGTGCCAGCAGCCCCACAGGGGGGAGCGGGACTGAAGCTTTCTTT
TRBD2,TRBV7-2,TRBJ2-2,many,CASSPQAGGSGELFF,TGTGCCAGCAGCCCACAAGCGGGGGGATCCGGGGAGCTGTTTTTT
TRBD1,TRBV11-2,TRBJ2-5,-,CASSLEPTGAPQYF,TGTGCCAGCAGCTTAGAGCCTACAGGGGCTCCCCAGTACTTC
-,TRBV11-2,TRBJ2-7,few,CASSSIRGSSYEQYF,TGTGCCAGCAGCTCCATCCGGGGGTCGTCCTACGAGCAGTACTTC